This TCR beta chain was recovered during a study of T cell responses to AZD1222 COVID-19 vaccine. Comments on this clone: The antigen is undetermined.

Study results and limitations: Within unmutated variant regions lay the reported targets of nearly half of spike-specific TCRs.

Profiling relied on immunoSEQ multiplex PCR, and the TCRdb table lists in-frame clones only, not all of them. The sample yields 120,000 or so clones, approximately 90% seen once. The CDR3 loop spans 12 amino acids. V was pared by 8 bases and J by 7 bases, with 14 bases between. The chain couples TRBV12-3 or TRBV12-4 to TRBJ2-5; D is possibly TRBD1 (7 bases). The source was peripheral blood, collected on day 0 of AZD1222 vaccination. The sequence was obtained from an adult in good health. CDR3 sequence: CASRGGGVTQYF. The CDR3 region has the DNA TGTGCCAGCCGAGGGGGCGGGGTGACCCAGTACTTC.